The following is a T cell receptor beta chain sequence with its context. Data came from immunoSEQ multiplex PCR; TCRdb stores just in-frame clones and leaves some out. The data hold roughly 35,000 clones, with about 90% observed a single time. This sample is part of a study of T cell changes during pregnancy in multiple sclerosis. Trimming cost V 6 bases and J 1 base, with 16 bases left between them. Germline CDR1 reads MNHEY; CDR2 reads SMNVEV (reference sequence). The CDR3 contains 16 residues. This specimen consisted of CD8+ T cells from peripheral blood mononuclear cells, obtained after pregnancy. The chain has TRBV27 and TRBJ1-5; possible D gene TRBD1, 6 bases. The TCR was taken from a female donor with multiple sclerosis, enrolled in a pregnancy study. The CDR3 spells CASSRGGPGSNQPQHF. In nucleotides, the CDR3 is TGTGCCAGCAGCCGCGGGGGGCCAGGGAGCAATCAGCCCCAGCATTTT.